One sample yielded the 18 T cell receptor beta chains listed below, sequenced in a study of cytomegalovirus exposure and HLA in healthy donors. The PCR had 60 Vbeta and 13 Jbeta primers. Some clones are missing from TCRdb's copy, which holds only in-frame ones; the method was immunoSEQ multiplex PCR. Of about 68,000 clones in the sample, 70% to 90% were seen once. The source material was PBMCs. The receptors come from a human donor in good health.

To note about this clone: Compared with germline, one end of the junction differs, possibly owing to a read error. The rearrangement joins TRBV6-5 to TRBJ1-2; D remains ambiguous. The CDR3 totals 12 residues. Germline V lookup: CDR1 MNHEY, CDR2 SVGAGI. This CDR3 reads CASRRANYGYPF. The CDR3 coding sequence is TGTGCCAGCAGGAGAGCTAACTATGGCTACCCCTTC.

The V and J genes are TRBV19 and TRBJ1-2; D gene uncertain. Trimming stripped 2 bases from V and 3 bases from J, with 7 bases between. The germline V gene has CDR1 LNHDA and CDR2 SQIVND (reference sequence). This CDR3 contains 13 residues. CDR3 DNA sequence: TGTGCCAGTAGTATATCGGTCTACTATGGCTACACCTTC. As protein: CASSISVYYGYTF.

The gene calls are TRBV28 and TRBJ1-2, with TRBD1 as a possible D gene (6 bases). The CDR3 covers 13 residues. The V and J ends lost 2 bases and 5 bases respectively, with 9 bases between them. Germline CDR1 MDHEN, CDR2 SYDVKM. The CDR3 DNA is TGTGCCAGCAGTTTAGGGCAGGGGTATGGCTACACCTTC. Residues: CASSLGQGYGYTF.

The DNA of the CDR3 is TGCGCCAGCAGCGCCTTTGGGGAGCAGTACTTC. It is translated as CASSAFGEQYF. This sequence joins TRBV4-1 and TRBJ2-5, with a weak D call TRBD2 (5 bases). This CDR3 region has 11 residues. Trimming cost V 5 bases and J 11 bases, with 12 bases left between them. The germline V gene has CDR1 MGHRA and CDR2 YSYEKL.

A few counts support this clone. This chain links TRBV5-5 with TRBJ1-2; 9 nucleotides line up with TRBD1. From germline, CDR1 is SGHKS and CDR2 YYEKEE (reference sequence). CDR3 length: 15 amino acids. The J segment lost 6 bases and the V segment lost 0 bases, leaving 6 bases of the junction unmatched. The CDR3, as DNA: TGTGCCAGCAGCTTGGAGGGACAGGGTACCGATGGCTACACCTTC. It codes for CASSLEGQGTDGYTF. Complete variable domain (other parts from reference TRBV5-5 and TRBJ1-2): DAGVTQSPTHLIKTRGQQVTLRCSPISGHKSVSWYQQVLGQGPQFIFQYYEKEERGRGNFPDRFSARQFPNYSSELNVNALLLGDSALYLCASSLEGQGTDGYTFGSGTRLTVV.

The gene calls are TRBV12-5 and TRBJ2-7; possible D gene TRBD2, 6 bases. The germline gives CDR1 LGHNT, CDR2 FRNRAP. V was cut by 1 base and J by 6 bases, with 19 bases left in between. The CDR3 sequence is 16 residues long. CDR3 in DNA: TGTGCTAGTGGTTTGGACGGAGGGTCCGGCTCTGGCGAGCAGTACTTC. Its protein product is CASGLDGGSGSGEQYF.

The chain is built from TRBV7-9 and TRBJ1-2; D is unclear. Trimming left V 6 bases short and J 4 bases short, with 12 bases between. The CDR3 has 13 amino acids. From germline, CDR1 is SEHNR and CDR2 FQNEAQ (reference sequence). CDR3 DNA: TGTGCCAGCAGGGAAACAGCCATCTATGGCTACACCTTC. Translated, it gives CASRETAIYGYTF.

The V gene is TRBV7-2, the J gene TRBJ1-5; possible D gene TRBD1, 5 bases. From germline, CDR1 is SGHTA and CDR2 FQGNSA. This CDR3 comprises 13 residues. Trimming took 4 bases from V and 7 from J, leaving 11 bases between them. CDR3: CASSYVGGQPQHF. The DNA for the CDR3 is TGTGCCAGCAGCTACGTGGGGGGGCAGCCCCAGCATTTT.

The chain combines TRBV18 with TRBJ1-1; the D gene is possibly TRBD1 (6 bases). The germline V gene encodes CDR1 KGHSH and CDR2 LQKENI. Between the trimmed V and J ends, which lost 2 bases and 1 base, there was a span of 11 bases. The CDR3 contains 15 residues. The CDR3 reads CASSPLPGANTEAFF. CDR3 DNA: TGTGCCAGCTCACCATTACCAGGGGCGAACACTGAAGCTTTCTTT.

CDR3 DNA: TGTGCCAGCAGAGGGCAGCGGGTACACTCCTACGAGCAGTACTTC. As protein: CASRGQRVHSYEQYF. The V call is TRBV6-1, the J call TRBJ2-7, with D perhaps matching TRBD2 (6 bases). This CDR3 is built from 15 residues. Germline values: CDR1 MNHNS, CDR2 SASEGT. V shed 6 bases and J shed 0 bases, with 15 bases lying between them.

The chain is built from TRBV29-1 and TRBJ1-2; tentatively, D is TRBD1 (5 bases). V dropped 6 bases and J dropped 6 bases, with 20 bases sitting between them. This CDR3 has 14 amino acids. Germline V gene lookup returns CDR1 SQVTM and CDR2 ANQGSEA. The CDR3 is CSVVTLSGADGYTF. The CDR3 DNA reads TGCAGCGTCGTAACCTTGAGTGGGGCTGATGGCTACACCTTC.

This sequence joins TRBV5-1 and TRBJ2-7; 8 bases agree with TRBD2. Germline V gene lookup returns CDR1 SGHRS and CDR2 YFSETQ. The junction had 7 bases not matched to a gene; V was cut back by 5 bases and J by 0 bases. The CDR3 runs 15 residues. CDR3 protein: CASRAGAGVSYEQYF. In DNA, the CDR3 is TGCGCCAGCAGGGCGGGAGCGGGGGTCTCCTACGAGCAGTACTTC. The variable domain in full, completed from reference TRBV5-1 and TRBJ2-7, reads KAGVTQTPRYLIKTRGQQVTLSCSPISGHRSVSWYQQTPGQGLQFLFEYFSETQRNKGNFPGRFSGRQFSNSRSEMNVSTLELGDSALYLCASRAGAGVSYEQYFGPGTRLTVT.

The V call is TRBV12-1, the J call TRBJ1-1; the table assigns TRBD1, which was not confirmed against the DNA. TRBV12-1 is designated a pseudogene. The CDR3 has 14 residues. This CDR3 reads CASSFRTGGTEAFF. CDR3 nucleotides: TGTGCCAGCAGCTTCAGGACAGGGGGGACTGAAGCTTTCTTT.

This chain links TRBV21-1 with TRBJ1-4; TRBD1, the table's D call, lacks a check against the DNA. TRBV21-1 represents a pseudogene. This CDR3 has 15 residues. CDR3 sequence: CASRRQGSTNEKLFF. The CDR3, as DNA: TGTGCCAGCCGCCGACAGGGCTCAACTAATGAAAAACTGTTTTTT.

V and J are TRBV6-5 and TRBJ2-5, with D possibly TRBD2 on 6 matching bases. CDR1 MNHEY and CDR2 SVGAGI come from the germline V gene. V was trimmed by 5 bases and J by 4 bases, leaving 17 bases between them. The CDR3 is made up of 15 amino acids. The CDR3: CASSKMTSTVETQYF. The CDR3 nucleotides read TGTGCCAGCAGTAAAATGACTAGTACGGTAGAGACCCAGTACTTC.

This clone was recorded only once. The chain is built from TRBV5-4 and TRBJ1-5, with TRBD1 matching over 8 bases. This CDR3 has 16 residues. V was clipped by 1 base and J by 4 bases; unmatched bases: 7. Germline V CDR1 and CDR2: SGHNT, YYREEE (reference sequence). Written as DNA, the CDR3 is TGTGCCAGCAGCTTGTGGACAGGGCAGGGGAATCAGCCCCAGCATTTT. Amino acids: CASSLWTGQGNQPQHF.

V and J are TRBV15 and TRBJ1-2, with 7 bases fitting TRBD1. The CDR3 consists of 13 residues. The J segment lost 6 bases and the V segment lost 5 bases, leaving 6 bases of the junction unmatched. Germline-derived CDR1 and CDR2 are LNHNV and YYDKDF (reference sequence). The CDR3 sequence: CATSRDRGDGYTF. Written as DNA, the CDR3 is TGTGCCACCAGCCGGGACAGAGGGGATGGCTACACCTTC.

This rearrangement joins TRBV29-1 to TRBJ2-3, with 9 positions matching TRBD1. The CDR3 contains 12 residues. With V trimmed by 6 bases and J by 6 bases, 4 bases remained unmatched. Germline V CDR1 and CDR2: SQVTM, ANQGSEA. The CDR3 sequence is CSVIQGADTQYF. CDR3 nucleotides: TGCAGCGTGATACAGGGGGCGGATACGCAGTATTTT.